The sequence of this TCR beta chain was determined in a study of T cell responses to AZD1222 COVID-19 vaccine. This CDR3 is built from 14 residues. Germline V lookup: CDR1 LNHDA, CDR2 SQIVND (reference sequence). Losses at the gene ends were 4 bases for V and 6 bases for J; bases not matched to a gene: 5. Study-level findings and limits: Nearly half of spike-specific TCRs reportedly target variant regions that are unmutated in the B.1.351 and B.1.1.7 variants. Donors in the cohort were predominantly white British and more often female, and clonal diversity was possibly underestimated. Repertoire sampling was restricted to post-peak T cell response timepoints.

Generated by immunoSEQ multiplex PCR, the TCRdb table keeps only in-frame clones and is missing some. The sample carries more than 75,000 clones, less than 95% recorded once. On this clone: Its antigen remains unidentified.

Pooling of second doses given at about 4 or about 12 weeks was done. The rearrangement links TRBV19 to TRBJ2-2; 7 bases map to TRBD1. The material sequenced was peripheral blood, taken 28 days after the second AZD1222 dose. This receptor was identified in an adult who received the AZD1222 COVID-19 vaccine. CDR3 sequence reads: CASSRSDRAGELFF. In nucleotides, the CDR3 is TGTGCCAGTAGTAGAAGCGACAGGGCCGGGGAGCTGTTTTTT.